These 3 T cell receptor beta chains came from one sample sequenced in a study of regulatory T cells in long-lasting Graves disease. With iRepertoire HTBI primers and Arm-PCR of CDR3 regions, TCR beta libraries were built. Via MiXCR, TCRdb re-called the multiplex PCR reads, giving one row per CDR3 protein. There are 500,000 to 700,000 distinct CDR3 sequences in the sample; 15% to 20% occur only once, and 15% to 20% lies in the top ten. Time point indicated: newly diagnosed GD, antithyroid drugs for less than 3 months. After RNA was extracted from PBMCs, the TCR library was made from it. Separately, the same data were catalogued under a study of T cells in Graves' hyperthyroidism and ophthalmopathy.

This specimen was peripheral blood mononuclear cells (PBMCs), taken at new diagnosis, from a patient treated with antithyroid drugs. The receptors come from a woman aged 25 to 39 with Graves disease.

This clonotype occurred many times. The V and J genes are TRBV12-3 or TRBV12-4 and TRBJ1-5; 10 bases match TRBD1. The CDR3 is 15 residues long. With 8 bases clipped from V and 5 bases from J, the junction kept 9 bases outside the gene matches. CDR3 protein: CASAKTGGADQPQHF. Written as DNA, the CDR3 is TGTGCCAGCGCAAAGACAGGGGGCGCGGATCAGCCCCAGCATTTT.

V is TRBV5-1 and J is TRBJ1-5; 9 nucleotides line up with TRBD1. CDR1 is SGHRS and CDR2 is YFSETQ in the germline V gene. The CDR3 loop spans 16 amino acids. Unmatched junction bases numbered 3, after V lost 0 bases and J lost 2 bases. This CDR3 reads CASSLGTGVGNQPQHF. CDR3 nucleotide sequence: TGCGCCAGCAGCTTGGGGACAGGGGTCGGCAATCAGCCCCAGCATTTT. Full variable domain (missing parts from reference TRBV5-1 and TRBJ1-5): KAGVTQTPRYLIKTRGQQVTLSCSPISGHRSVSWYQQTPGQGLQFLFEYFSETQRNKGNFPGRFSGRQFSNSRSEMNVSTLELGDSALYLCASSLGTGVGNQPQHFGDGTRLSIL.

This clonotype was recorded at least ten times. The rearrangement joins TRBV12-3 or TRBV12-4 to TRBJ1-6; D remains unclear. CDR3 length equals 17 residues. V was shortened by 0 bases and J by 0 bases, with 9 bases between the two germline ends. DNA of the CDR3: TGTGCCAGCAGTTTAGCGCCTGGTCGCTCCTATAATTCACCCCTCCACTTT. It translates to CASSLAPGRSYNSPLHF.